This T cell receptor (beta chain) was recorded in a study of T cell responses to AZD1222 COVID-19 vaccine. Study-level findings and limits: Along spike, vaccine-associated CD4 TCRs were found throughout, with dominance at 160-218 and 743-854. Females made up more of the donors, who were largely white British, and clonal diversity may have come out too low.

Only in-frame clones appear in the TCRdb table, and some are missing; sequencing was by immunoSEQ multiplex PCR. Among 90,000 to 120,000 clones listed, about 90% were seen once. As to this clone: The antigen remains undetermined.

Germline CDR1 is MNHNY and CDR2 is SVGAGI (reference sequence). The CDR3 is 14 residues long. V lost 4 bases, J lost 7 bases, and 2 bases stayed unmatched. V and J are TRBV6-6 and TRBJ2-2, with 11 bases matching TRBD2. This clonotype was sampled from an adult in good health. The sample here was peripheral blood, taken on day 0 of AZD1222 vaccination. The CDR3 nucleotides are TGTGCCAGCAGTTTCACTAGCGGGGGCGGGGAGCTGTTTTTT. It translates to CASSFTSGGGELFF.